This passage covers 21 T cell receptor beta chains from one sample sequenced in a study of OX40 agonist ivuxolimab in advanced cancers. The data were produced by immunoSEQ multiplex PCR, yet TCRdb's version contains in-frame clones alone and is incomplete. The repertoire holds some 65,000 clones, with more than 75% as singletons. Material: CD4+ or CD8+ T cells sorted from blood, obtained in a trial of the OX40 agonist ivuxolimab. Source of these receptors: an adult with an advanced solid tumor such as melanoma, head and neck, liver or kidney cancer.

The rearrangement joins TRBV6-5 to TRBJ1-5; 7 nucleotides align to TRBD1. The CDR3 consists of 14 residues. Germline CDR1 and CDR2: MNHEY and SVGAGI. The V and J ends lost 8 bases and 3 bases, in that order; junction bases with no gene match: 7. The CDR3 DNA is TGTGCCAGCCAGGGACAGTCCGACAATCAGCCCCAGCATTTT. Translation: CASQGQSDNQPQHF.

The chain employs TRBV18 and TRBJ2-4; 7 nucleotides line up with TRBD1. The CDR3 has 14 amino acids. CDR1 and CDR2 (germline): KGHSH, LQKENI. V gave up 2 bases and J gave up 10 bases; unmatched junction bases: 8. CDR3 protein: CASSPSGQSDIQYF. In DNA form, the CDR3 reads TGTGCCAGCTCACCATCGGGACAGTCGGATATTCAGTACTTC.

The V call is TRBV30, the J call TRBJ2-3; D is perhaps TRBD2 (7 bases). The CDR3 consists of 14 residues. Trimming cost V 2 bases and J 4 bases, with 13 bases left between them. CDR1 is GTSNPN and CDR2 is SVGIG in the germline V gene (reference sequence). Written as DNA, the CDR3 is TGTGCCTGGAGTAGAGGGGGGGCGGCAGATACGCAGTATTTT. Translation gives CAWSRGGAADTQYF.

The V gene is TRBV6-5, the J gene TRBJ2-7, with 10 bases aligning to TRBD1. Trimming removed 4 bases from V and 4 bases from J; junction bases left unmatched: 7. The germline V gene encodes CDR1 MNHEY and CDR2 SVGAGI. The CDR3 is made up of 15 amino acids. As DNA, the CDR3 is TGTGCCAGCAGTTTCTACCGGGACAGGGGATACGAGCAGTACTTC. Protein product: CASSFYRDRGYEQYF.

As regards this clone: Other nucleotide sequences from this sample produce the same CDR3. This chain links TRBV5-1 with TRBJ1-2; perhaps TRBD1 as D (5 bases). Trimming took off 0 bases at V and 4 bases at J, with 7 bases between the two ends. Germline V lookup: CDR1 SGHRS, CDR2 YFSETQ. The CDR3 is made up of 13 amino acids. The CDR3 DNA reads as TGCGCCAGCAGCTTGGTGGGGGGCTATGGCTACACCTTC. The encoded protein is CASSLVGGYGYTF. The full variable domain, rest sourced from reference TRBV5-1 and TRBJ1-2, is KAGVTQTPRYLIKTRGQQVTLSCSPISGHRSVSWYQQTPGQGLQFLFEYFSETQRNKGNFPGRFSGRQFSNSRSEMNVSTLELGDSALYLCASSLVGGYGYTFGSGTRLTVV.

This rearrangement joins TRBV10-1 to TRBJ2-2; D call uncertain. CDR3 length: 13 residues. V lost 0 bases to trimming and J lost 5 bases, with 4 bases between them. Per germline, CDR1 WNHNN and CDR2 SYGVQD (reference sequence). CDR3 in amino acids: CASSESKTGELFF. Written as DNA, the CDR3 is TGCGCCAGCAGTGAGTCAAAGACCGGGGAGCTGTTTTTT.

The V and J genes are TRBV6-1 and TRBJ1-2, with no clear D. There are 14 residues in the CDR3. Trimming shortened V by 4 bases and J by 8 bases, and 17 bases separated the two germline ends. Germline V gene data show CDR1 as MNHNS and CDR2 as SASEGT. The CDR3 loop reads CASSAPYREQGYTF. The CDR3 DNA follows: TGTGCCAGCAGTGCCCCGTACCGAGAACAAGGCTACACCTTC.

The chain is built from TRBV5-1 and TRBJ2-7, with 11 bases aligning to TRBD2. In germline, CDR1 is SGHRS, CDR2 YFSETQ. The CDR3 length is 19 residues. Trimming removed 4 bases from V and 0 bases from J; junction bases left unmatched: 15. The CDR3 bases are TGCGCCAGCAGCCTGTATGGCCTAGCGGGGGGCCCCAACTCCTACGAGCAGTACTTC. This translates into CASSLYGLAGGPNSYEQYF.

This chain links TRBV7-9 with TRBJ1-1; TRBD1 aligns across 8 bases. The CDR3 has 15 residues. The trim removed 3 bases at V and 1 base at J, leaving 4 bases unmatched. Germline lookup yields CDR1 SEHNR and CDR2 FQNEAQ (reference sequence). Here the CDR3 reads CASSFGTGGNTEAFF. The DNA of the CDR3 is TGTGCCAGCAGCTTCGGAACAGGGGGGAACACTGAAGCTTTCTTT.

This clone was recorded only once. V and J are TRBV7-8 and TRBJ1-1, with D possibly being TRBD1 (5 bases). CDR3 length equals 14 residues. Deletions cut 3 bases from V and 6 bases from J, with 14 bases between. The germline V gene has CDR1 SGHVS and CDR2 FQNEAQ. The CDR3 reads CASSFSGYGAEAFF. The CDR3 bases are TGTGCCAGCAGCTTCTCAGGGTACGGCGCTGAAGCTTTCTTT.

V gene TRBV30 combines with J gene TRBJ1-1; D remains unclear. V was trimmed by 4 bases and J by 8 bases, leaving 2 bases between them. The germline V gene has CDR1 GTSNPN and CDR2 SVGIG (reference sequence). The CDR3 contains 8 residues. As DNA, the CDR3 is TGTGCCTGGAAAGAAGCTTTCTTT. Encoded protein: CAWKEAFF.

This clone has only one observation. The CDR3 sequence is CASSVTGARGETQYF. The CDR3 DNA follows: TGTGCCAGCTCCGTGACGGGGGCCCGGGGGGAGACCCAGTACTTC. The chain combines TRBV6-4 with TRBJ2-5; possibly TRBD1 or TRBD2 for D (6 bases each). V was shortened by 8 bases and J by 5 bases, with 21 bases between the two germline ends. The CDR3 has 15 amino acids. The germline gives CDR1 MRHNA, CDR2 SNTAGT.

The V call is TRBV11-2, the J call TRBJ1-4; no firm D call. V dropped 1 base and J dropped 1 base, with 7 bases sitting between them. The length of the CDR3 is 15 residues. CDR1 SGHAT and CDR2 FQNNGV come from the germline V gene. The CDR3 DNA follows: TGTGCCAGCAGCTTAGGGGCCAGAACTAATGAAAAACTGTTTTTT. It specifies CASSLGARTNEKLFF.

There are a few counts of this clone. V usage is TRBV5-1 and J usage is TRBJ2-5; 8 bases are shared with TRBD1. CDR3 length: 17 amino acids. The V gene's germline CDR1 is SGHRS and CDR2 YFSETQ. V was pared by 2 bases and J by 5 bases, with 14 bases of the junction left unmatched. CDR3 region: CASSFGSPGGAGETQYF. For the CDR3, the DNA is TGCGCCAGCAGCTTTGGCTCCCCAGGGGGCGCGGGGGAGACCCAGTACTTC.

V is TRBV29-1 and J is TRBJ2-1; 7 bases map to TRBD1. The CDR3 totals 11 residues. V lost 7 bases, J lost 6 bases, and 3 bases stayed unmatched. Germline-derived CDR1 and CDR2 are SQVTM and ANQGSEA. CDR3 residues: CSGHRGNEQFF. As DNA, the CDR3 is TGCAGCGGCCACAGGGGCAATGAGCAGTTCTTC.

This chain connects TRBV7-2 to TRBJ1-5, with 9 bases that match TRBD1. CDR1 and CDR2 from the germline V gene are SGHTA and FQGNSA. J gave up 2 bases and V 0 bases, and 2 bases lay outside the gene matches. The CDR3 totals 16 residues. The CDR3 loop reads CASSLAWTGGNQPQHF. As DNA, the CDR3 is TGTGCCAGCAGCTTAGCCTGGACAGGGGGCAATCAGCCCCAGCATTTT.

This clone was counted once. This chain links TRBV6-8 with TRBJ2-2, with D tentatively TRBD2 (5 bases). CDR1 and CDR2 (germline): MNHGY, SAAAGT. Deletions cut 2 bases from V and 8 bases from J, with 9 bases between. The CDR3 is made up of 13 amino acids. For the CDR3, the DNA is TGTGCCAGCAGTTACACCCGCGGGGGGGAGCTGTTTTTT. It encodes CASSYTRGGELFF.

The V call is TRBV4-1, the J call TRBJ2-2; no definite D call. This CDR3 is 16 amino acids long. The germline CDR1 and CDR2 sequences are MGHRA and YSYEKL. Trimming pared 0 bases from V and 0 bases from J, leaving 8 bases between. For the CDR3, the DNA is TGCGCCAGCAGCCAAGAGCCGCCTCCGAACACCGGGGAGCTGTTTTTT. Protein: CASSQEPPPNTGELFF.

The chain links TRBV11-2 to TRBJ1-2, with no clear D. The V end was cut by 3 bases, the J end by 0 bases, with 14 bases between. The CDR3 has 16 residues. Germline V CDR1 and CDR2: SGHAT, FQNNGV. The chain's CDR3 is CASSLKTGVANYGYTF. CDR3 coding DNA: TGTGCCAGCAGCTTGAAGACCGGGGTAGCTAACTATGGCTACACCTTC.

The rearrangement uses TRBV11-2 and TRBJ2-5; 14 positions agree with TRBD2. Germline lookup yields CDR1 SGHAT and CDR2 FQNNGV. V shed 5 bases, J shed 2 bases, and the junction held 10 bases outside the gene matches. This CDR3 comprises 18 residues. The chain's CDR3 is CASSPGVGLAGGQETQYF. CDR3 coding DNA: TGTGCCAGCAGCCCCGGGGTTGGACTAGCGGGGGGACAAGAGACCCAGTACTTC.

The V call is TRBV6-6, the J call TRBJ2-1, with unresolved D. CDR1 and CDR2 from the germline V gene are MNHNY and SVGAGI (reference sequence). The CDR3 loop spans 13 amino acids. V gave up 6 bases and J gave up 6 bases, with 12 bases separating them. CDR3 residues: CASSPNPSNEQFF. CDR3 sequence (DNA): TGTGCCAGCAGCCCAAATCCGTCCAATGAGCAGTTCTTC.